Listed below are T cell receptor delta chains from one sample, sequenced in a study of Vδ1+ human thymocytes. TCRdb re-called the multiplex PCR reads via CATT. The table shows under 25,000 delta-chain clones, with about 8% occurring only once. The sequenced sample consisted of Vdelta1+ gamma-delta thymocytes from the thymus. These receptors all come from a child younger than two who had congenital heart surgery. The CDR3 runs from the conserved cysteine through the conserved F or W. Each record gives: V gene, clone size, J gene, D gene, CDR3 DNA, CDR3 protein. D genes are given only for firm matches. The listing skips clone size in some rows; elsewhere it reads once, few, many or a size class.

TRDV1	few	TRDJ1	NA	TGTGCTCTTACCCCTTTCGTAGGGGATAAACTCATCTTT	CALTPFVGDKLIF
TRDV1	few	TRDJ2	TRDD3	TGTGCTCTTGGGGAATTGGGGGATACGGCACAACTCTTCTTT	CALGELGDTAQLFF
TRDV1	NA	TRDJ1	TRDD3	TGTGCTCTTGGGGAACTACCTCCTACTCTTGGGGATACTGCGACCGATAAACTCATCTTT	CALGELPPTLGDTATDKLIF
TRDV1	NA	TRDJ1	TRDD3	TGTGCTCTTGGGGAAGGTCCCCGCTCCTGGGGGACCGTCACCGATAAACTCATCTTT	CALGEGPRSWGTVTDKLIF
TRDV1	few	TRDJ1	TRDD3	TGTGCTCTTGGGGACCTCAGGGGACCTTCCCAACCTTACTGGGGGATACGCGGCACCGATAAACTCATCTTT	CALGDLRGPSQPYWGIRGTDKLIF
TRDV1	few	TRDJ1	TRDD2	TGTGCTCTAGTAAATGAGGCCTTCCTACCACTGGGGATGGTGAGCACCGATAAACTCATCTTT	CALVNEAFLPLGMVSTDKLIF
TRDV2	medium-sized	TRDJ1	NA	TGTGCCTGTGCCGCGGTCCCCGATAAACTCATCTTT	CACAAVPDKLIF
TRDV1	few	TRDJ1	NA	TGTGCTCTTGGGGACCGTACTAGGATCACTGGGTTCTCCCCAGGCACCGATAAACTCATCTTT	CALGDRTRITGFSPGTDKLIF
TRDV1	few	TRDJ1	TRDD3	TGTGCTCTTGGGTCTCAGGGTTCCCTGGGGGATAATGGCGATAAACTCATCTTT	CALGSQGSLGDNGDKLIF
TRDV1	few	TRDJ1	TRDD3	TGTGCTCTTGGGGAGACCTACTGGGGGATACTACGGGGCACCGATAAACTCATCTTT	CALGETYWGILRGTDKLIF
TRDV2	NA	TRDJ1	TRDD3	TGTGCCTGTGAAACTGGGGGACACGGGTACACCGATAAACTCATCTTT	CACETGGHGYTDKLIF
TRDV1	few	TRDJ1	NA	TGTGCTCTTGGGGAACGACAGGGGCGTACTGTGTGGACTAAGGTGTTAACCGATAAACTCATCTTT	CALGERQGRTVWTKVLTDKLIF
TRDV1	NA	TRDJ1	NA	TGTGCTCTTGGGGAACGAGGGTACTTCCATCCCCGCCCGTTCTCCACCGATAAACTCATCTTT	CALGERGYFHPRPFSTDKLIF
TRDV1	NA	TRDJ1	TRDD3	TGTGCTCTTGGGGCCGTACTGGGGGAACTTTCGGACACCGATAAACTCATCTTT	CALGAVLGELSDTDKLIF
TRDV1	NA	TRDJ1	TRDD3	TGTGCTCTTGGGGATACACTCCGCTTACTGGGGGATACATGGGGCACCGATAAACTCATCTTT	CALGDTLRLLGDTWGTDKLIF
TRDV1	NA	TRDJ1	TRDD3	TGTGCTCTTGGGGAACTTTTACTGGGGGATACGCGGTCACTCATCTTT	CALGELLLGDTRSLIF
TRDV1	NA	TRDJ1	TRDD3	TGTGCTCTTGGGGAACTCCTACGAAGTCTGGGGGTCCCCGATAAACTCATCTTT	CALGELLRSLGVPDKLIF
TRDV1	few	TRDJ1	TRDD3	TGTGCTCTTGGGGAACTAGAAAGGACAGTCCTGTACTGGGGGATACACAATAAACTCATCTTT	CALGELERTVLYWGIHNKLIF
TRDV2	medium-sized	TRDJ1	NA	TGTGCCTGTGACACGGACTACACCGATAAACTCATCTTT	CACDTDYTDKLIF
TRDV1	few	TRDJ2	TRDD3	TGTGCTCTTGGGGAACTTGGGTACTGGGGGATATTGACAGCACAACTCTTCTTT	CALGELGYWGILTAQLFF
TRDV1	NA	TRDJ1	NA	TGTGCTCTTGGGGAAAATTTGAGGTACTGGGTGTACACCGATAAACTCATCTTT	CALGENLRYWVYTDKLIF
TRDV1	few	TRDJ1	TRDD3	TGTGCTCTTGGGGAATATTCAAGCTCTGGGGGTTCCCCGTACACCGATAAACTCATCTTT	CALGEYSSSGGSPYTDKLIF
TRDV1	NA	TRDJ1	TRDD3	TGTGCTCTTGGGGAAATGGGCTTCCCCTCTCGGACTGGGGGATACGAACCCTCTAAAGGCGATAAACTCATCTTT	CALGEMGFPSRTGGYEPSKGDKLIF
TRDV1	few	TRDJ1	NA	TGTGCTCTTGGGGAAGGGCCTCTACGGGTTTATGACACCGATAAACTCATCTTT	CALGEGPLRVYDTDKLIF
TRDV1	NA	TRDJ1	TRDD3	TGTGCTCTTGGGGAACGGTGGTTCTCCGCTCTGGGGGATACGAGGTACACCGATAAACTCATCTTT	CALGERWFSALGDTRYTDKLIF
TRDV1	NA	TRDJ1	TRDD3	TGTGCTCTTGGGGAAACGATCCTCGTGGACTGGGGGATACAAACCGATAAACTCATCTTT	CALGETILVDWGIQTDKLIF
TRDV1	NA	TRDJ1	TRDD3	TGTGCTCTTGGGGAAATGGGTATAGGTCGGGACTGGGGGCCACCGTACACCGATAAACTCATCTTT	CALGEMGIGRDWGPPYTDKLIF
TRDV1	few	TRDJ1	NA	TGTGCTCTTGGGGAACTTCGGGGGAACACCGATAAACTCATCTTT	CALGELRGNTDKLIF
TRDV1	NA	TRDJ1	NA	TGTGCTCTTGGGGGAGCTTCCTGCGCTTACACCGATAAACTCATCTTT	CALGGASCAYTDKLIF
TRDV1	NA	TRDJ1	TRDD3	TGTGCTCTTGGGCCCCTGACTACTGGGGGATTATACACCGATAAACTCATCTTT	CALGPLTTGGLYTDKLIF
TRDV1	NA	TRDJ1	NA	TGTGCTCTTGGGGATGGGTCCCGCTTGTGCACCGATAAACTCATCTTT	CALGDGSRLCTDKLIF
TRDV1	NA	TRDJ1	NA	TGTGCTCTTGGGGAACCCATACTCCTTCCGGAGGGTAAACTCATCTTT	CALGEPILLPEGKLIF
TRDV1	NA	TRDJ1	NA	TGTGCTCTTGGGGAACTCTTGGATGAGGATAGAAGGGGGGCCGATAAACTCATCTTT	CALGELLDEDRRGADKLIF
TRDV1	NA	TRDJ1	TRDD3	TGTGCTCTTGGGGAAATCCCATCGACTGGGGGATACCTGTACACCGATAAACTCATCTTT	CALGEIPSTGGYLYTDKLIF
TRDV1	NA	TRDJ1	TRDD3	TGTGCTCTTGGGGAACTAGTTCAGGGGGATACCGATAAACTCATCTTT	CALGELVQGDTDKLIF
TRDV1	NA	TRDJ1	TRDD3	TGTGCTCTTGGGGGCTGCTCCTTCACTACTGGGGGATACGTCGATAAACTCATCTTT	CALGGCSFTTGGYVDKLIF
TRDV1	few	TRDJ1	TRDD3	TGTGCTCTTGGGAATGGGGGACCGTACACCGATAAACTCATCTTT	CALGNGGPYTDKLIF
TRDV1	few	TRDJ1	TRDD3	TGTGCTCTTGGGGCCGCCCTGCTTAGTACTGGGGGATCGTACACCGATAAACTCATCTTT	CALGAALLSTGGSYTDKLIF
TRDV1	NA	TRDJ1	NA	TGTGCTCTTGGGGAACCGGGTACCGATAAACTCATCTTT	CALGEPGTDKLIF
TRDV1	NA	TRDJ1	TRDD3	TGTGCTCTTGGGAACCAGGTGGTTGACTACTGGGGGATACTCCGGCTCAACACCGATAAACTCATCTTT	CALGNQVVDYWGILRLNTDKLIF
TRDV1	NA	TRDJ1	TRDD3	TGTGCTCTTGGTTCTGGGGGATACACCGATAAACTCATCTTT	CALGSGGYTDKLIF
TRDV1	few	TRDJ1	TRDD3	TGTGCTCTTGGGGAACCCCCAGCCTTCCCCCATACTGGGGGATCAGAAGATAAACTCATCTTT	CALGEPPAFPHTGGSEDKLIF
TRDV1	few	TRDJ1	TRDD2	TGTGCTCTTGGGGAACCGGCCTTCCTAAGAGTACTGGGAGCCTACACCGATAAACTCATCTTT	CALGEPAFLRVLGAYTDKLIF
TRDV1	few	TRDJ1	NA	TGTGCTCTTGGGGAGGGGGTGTGGAACACCGATAAACTCATCTTT	CALGEGVWNTDKLIF
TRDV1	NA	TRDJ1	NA	TGTGCTCTTGGGGAACTACGCCTACTAGGAGGTTCGTACACCGATAAACTCATCTTT	CALGELRLLGGSYTDKLIF
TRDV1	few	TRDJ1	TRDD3	TGTGCTCTTGGGGAACGGCAGCGTGGAGTACTGGGGGATACTCCCTACACCGATAAACTCATCTTT	CALGERQRGVLGDTPYTDKLIF
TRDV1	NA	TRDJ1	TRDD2	TGTGCTCTTGGGGGACACTTCCTACGAGGCAGTAAACTCATCTTT	CALGGHFLRGSKLIF
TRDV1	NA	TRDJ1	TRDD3	TGTGCTCTTGGGGCCCCCTACGAACCCTACCTGGGGGACTCGTACACCGATAAACTCATCTTT	CALGAPYEPYLGDSYTDKLIF
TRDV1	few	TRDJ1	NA	TGTGCTCTTGGGAATCGTACTACGAGCCGGTACGGTAGAGGTAAACTCATCTTT	CALGNRTTSRYGRGKLIF
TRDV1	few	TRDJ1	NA	TGTGCTCTTGGGCTTCCCGGGGATAAACTCATCTTT	CALGLPGDKLIF
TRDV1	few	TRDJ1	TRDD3	TGTGCTCTTGGGAGACTTCGAGAGGGGGGGATACGCGCCGATAAACTCATCTTT	CALGRLREGGIRADKLIF
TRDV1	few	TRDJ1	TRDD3	TGTGCTCTTGGGGAACCACACGTGGCGACTGGGGGATACTACGTTATCGATAAACTCATCTTT	CALGEPHVATGGYYVIDKLIF
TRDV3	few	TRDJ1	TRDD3	TGTGCCTCTCCGTCCTCCTACGGGACTGGGGGGTGTGGGAGACTCATCTTT	CASPSSYGTGGCGRLIF
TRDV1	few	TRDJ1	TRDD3	TGTGCTCTTGGGGGCCCTTCCTGCCCACTGGGGGATCCTAGGTCCCAGACGTCGTACACCGATAAACTCATCTTT	CALGGPSCPLGDPRSQTSYTDKLIF
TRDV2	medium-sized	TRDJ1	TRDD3	TGTGCCTGTGACACCCCGACCCTACTGGGGGATACGCGGTACACCGATAAACTCATCTTT	CACDTPTLLGDTRYTDKLIF